The clone carrying this T cell receptor (beta chain) was found many times. The data stem from a study of metastatic and nonmetastatic thyroid tumors. TCRdb re-clonotyped the PCR reads through MiXCR. Here the sample spans approximately 8,000 clones, about 23% being singletons. The CDR3 consists of 17 residues. Looked up from germline, CDR1 is LNHDA and CDR2 is SQIVND (reference sequence). V lost 3 bases and J lost 4, with 21 bases in between. Every patient underwent thyroid surgery untreated. The chain links TRBV19 to TRBJ1-2; D unclear. The clonotype was recovered from a female donor with papillary thyroid cancer or a benign thyroid nodule (not recorded which). Some clones in this sample may be carry-over from other donors' samples. The sequenced sample consisted of tumor tissue. The CDR3 loop reads CASSIPRTDWGIYGYTF. In nucleotides, the CDR3 is TGTGCCAGTAGTATCCCTCGGACGGACTGGGGTATCTATGGCTACACCTTC.